Each of the 29 T cell receptor beta chains below was sequenced from the same sample in a study of OX40 agonist ivuxolimab in advanced cancers. The repertoire was sequenced with immunoSEQ multiplex PCR; TCRdb's copy has only in-frame clones and lacks some. The sample has tens of thousands of clones, nearly 90% seen once; the top ten hold about 0.38%. The starting material was CD4+ or CD8+ T cells sorted from blood, obtained in a trial of the OX40 agonist ivuxolimab. The origin of the receptors is an adult with an advanced solid tumor such as melanoma, head and neck, liver or kidney cancer.

J is TRBJ2-5 and V is TRBV7-9; D might be TRBD2 (6 bases). This CDR3 contains 16 residues. Trimming left V 5 bases short and J 2 bases short, with 18 bases between. Germline V gene lookup returns CDR1 SEHNR and CDR2 FQNEAQ (reference sequence). CDR3 protein: CASSLRRGRQQETQYF. The DNA for the CDR3 is TGTGCCAGCAGCCTTAGGAGGGGCCGGCAACAAGAGACCCAGTACTTC.

The chain employs TRBV7-8 and TRBJ2-1, with 10 nucleotides matching TRBD2. Trimming at V came to 5 bases and at J to 6 bases, leaving 10 bases not matched to a gene. In germline, CDR1 is SGHVS, CDR2 FQNEAQ. The CDR3 is 16 amino acids. The CDR3 protein is CASSAQRGGYINEQFF. CDR3 nucleotide sequence: TGTGCCAGCAGCGCTCAGCGGGGGGGGTATATCAATGAGCAGTTCTTC.

The chain uses TRBV6-5 and TRBJ1-2, with a possible D match to TRBD1 (6 bases). V was trimmed by 6 bases and J by 2 bases, leaving 10 bases between them. CDR3 length: 13 residues. Germline values: CDR1 MNHEY, CDR2 SVGAGI. DNA for the CDR3: TGTGCCAGCAGCCGGGACAAAAACTATGGCTACACCTTC. It is translated as CASSRDKNYGYTF.

J is TRBJ2-5 and V is TRBV7-9; D is unclear. The DNA end lines up better with TRBJ2-7; the J call may be wrong. The CDR3 has 14 residues. From germline, CDR1 is SEHNR and CDR2 FQNEAQ (reference sequence). The CDR3 DNA sequence: TGTGCCAGCAGCTTGGTGGAGACCTCCTACGAGCAGTACTTC. Amino acid sequence: CASSLVETSYEQYF.

This chain connects TRBV12-5 to TRBJ2-1, with 7 bases lining up with TRBD1. Germline V gives CDR1 LGHNT, CDR2 FRNRAP. V lost 7 bases and J lost 4; bases outside the gene matches: 7. The CDR3 runs to 14 residues. The CDR3 sequence: CASAPGQRYNEQFF. The CDR3 DNA follows: TGTGCTAGTGCCCCGGGACAGAGATACAATGAGCAGTTCTTC. The full variable domain, rest sourced from reference TRBV12-5 and TRBJ2-1, is DARVTQTPRHKVTEMGQEVTMRCQPILGHNTVFWYRQTMMQGLELLAYFRNRAPLDDSGMPKDRFSAEMPDATLATLKIQPSEPRDSAVYFCASAPGQRYNEQFFGPGTRLTVL.

CDR3 sequence (DNA): TGTGCCAGCAGCCCCGGGGGCAGGGATCGAGCTTTCTTT. This codes for CASSPGGRDRAFF. The V gene is TRBV2, the J gene TRBJ1-1, with a tentative D call TRBD1 (6 bases). V was clipped by 6 bases and J by 10 bases, with 18 bases between them. CDR3 size: 13 residues. The germline CDR1 and CDR2 sequences are SNHLY and FYNNEI.

This clone showed up just once. The chain is built from TRBV19 and TRBJ2-6; a weak D match, TRBD1 (6 bases). CDR3 length: 17 amino acids. Germline-derived CDR1 and CDR2 are LNHDA and SQIVND (reference sequence). V was clipped by 0 bases and J by 4 bases, with 13 bases between them. CDR3 sequence (DNA): TGTGCCAGTAGTATAGAGCTGAACAGGGTAGGGGCCAACGTCCTGACTTTC. It is translated as CASSIELNRVGANVLTF.

The gene calls are TRBV7-2 and TRBJ1-1; D is ambiguous. Germline V lookup: CDR1 SGHTA, CDR2 FQGNSA. The CDR3 length is 14 residues. Between the trimmed V and J ends, which lost 1 base and 1 base, there was a span of 7 bases. For the CDR3, the DNA is TGTGCCAGCAGCTTAGTGGCAACGAACACTGAAGCTTTCTTT. Residues: CASSLVATNTEAFF.

The CDR3 DNA is TGTGCCTGGAGCGGAGGGCAAGAGACCCAGTACTTC. Its protein product is CAWSGGQETQYF. This chain links TRBV30 with TRBJ2-5; tentatively, D is TRBD2 (6 bases). V gave up 3 bases and J gave up 2 bases, with 7 bases separating them. The V gene's germline CDR1 is GTSNPN and CDR2 SVGIG (reference sequence). This CDR3 region has 12 residues. Using reference TRBV30 and TRBJ2-5 for the parts outside the CDR3, the full variable domain is SQTIHQWPATLVQPVGSPLSLECTVEGTSNPNLYWYRQAAGRGLQLLFYSVGIGQISSEVPQNLSASRPQDRQFILSSKKLLLSDSGFYLCAWSGGQETQYFGPGTRLLVL.

The chain couples TRBV9 to TRBJ2-7; 12 bases map to TRBD2. The germline CDR1 and CDR2 sequences are SGDLS and YYNGEE. The ends lost 0 bases at V and 2 bases at J; junction bases unmatched: 0. The CDR3 totals 15 residues. This CDR3 is CASSVGLAGAYEQYF. CDR3 nucleotides: TGTGCCAGCAGCGTAGGACTAGCGGGGGCCTACGAGCAGTACTTC.

The CDR3 spells CASGPGQYNSPLHF. The DNA for the CDR3 is TGTGCCAGCGGCCCGGGACAGTATAATTCACCCCTCCACTTT. The V call is TRBV7-9, the J call TRBJ1-6; 7 nucleotides line up with TRBD1. Per germline, CDR1 SEHNR and CDR2 FQNEAQ (reference sequence). This CDR3 comprises 14 residues. Trimming removed 8 bases from V and 4 bases from J; junction bases left unmatched: 5.

The chain couples TRBV7-2 to TRBJ1-2; D is possibly TRBD1 (5 bases). CDR3 length: 13 amino acids. V was pared by 4 bases and J by 4 bases, with 10 bases between. The germline V gene encodes CDR1 SGHTA and CDR2 FQGNSA. CDR3 region: CASSSRDRYGYTF. DNA of the CDR3: TGTGCCAGCAGCTCCAGGGACCGCTATGGCTACACCTTC.

This chain joins TRBV6-1 and TRBJ1-1; D perhaps matches TRBD1 (6 bases). The CDR3 runs 14 residues. In germline, CDR1 is MNHNS, CDR2 SASEGT. The V and J ends lost 7 bases and 4 bases respectively, with 16 bases between them. The CDR3 nucleotides read TGTGCCAGCACCGGAGGCAGGGGACTCACTGAAGCTTTCTTT. It codes for CASTGGRGLTEAFF.

This clone was picked up one time. This chain joins TRBV27 and TRBJ1-6; 7 bases are shared with TRBD1. The J segment lost 5 bases and the V segment lost 3 bases, leaving 4 bases of the junction unmatched. Germline V CDR1 and CDR2: MNHEY, SMNVEV (reference sequence). The CDR3 is made up of 15 amino acids. CDR3 amino acids: CASSFQGGDNSPLHF. The CDR3 coding sequence is TGTGCCAGCAGTTTCCAGGGGGGTGATAATTCACCCCTCCACTTT.

This chain links TRBV23-1 with TRBJ2-7; D is perhaps TRBD1 or TRBD2 (5 bases each). TRBV23-1 falls under the ORF class, with uncertain function. The CDR3 is 15 amino acids. Trimming took off 2 bases at V and 4 bases at J, with 15 bases between the two ends. CDR3 residues: CASSQEGNRRYEQYF. CDR3 nucleotides: TGCGCCAGCAGTCAAGAAGGGAACAGGAGGTACGAGCAGTACTTC.

J is TRBJ1-6 and V is TRBV2; 7 nucleotides agree with TRBD1. Trimming removed 2 bases from V and 10 bases from J; junction bases left unmatched: 11. This CDR3 region has 16 residues. The germline gives CDR1 SNHLY, CDR2 FYNNEI. The CDR3 protein is CASSERVGRGESPLHF. The CDR3 nucleotides read TGTGCCAGCAGTGAAAGGGTAGGCAGGGGGGAATCACCCCTCCACTTT.

The gene calls are TRBV5-4 and TRBJ2-2; tentative D call: TRBD1 (5 bases). This CDR3 contains 14 residues. V was clipped by 4 bases and J by 5 bases, with 12 bases between them. The germline gives CDR1 SGHNT, CDR2 YYREEE (reference sequence). The CDR3 DNA reads TGTGCCAGCAGCCCTTGGGGCGCTACCGGGGAGCTGTTTTTT. Its protein is CASSPWGATGELFF.

The chain recombines TRBV4-3 with TRBJ1-1, with D perhaps matching TRBD1 (5 bases). CDR1 and CDR2 (germline): LGHNA, YSLEER. V was trimmed by 3 bases and J by 4 bases, leaving 12 bases between them. The CDR3 is 14 residues long. The CDR3 coding sequence is TGCGCCAGCAGCCAGAGGACACCTACCACTGAAGCTTTCTTT. Encoded protein: CASSQRTPTTEAFF.

The J gene is TRBJ2-7, the V gene TRBV5-5, with D perhaps assigned TRBD1 or TRBD2 (5 bases each). The V gene lost 4 bases and the J gene lost 2 bases, with 16 bases spanning the gap. The CDR3 is 15 residues long. Germline V gene lookup returns CDR1 SGHKS and CDR2 YYEKEE (reference sequence). The CDR3 protein is CASSIQGIGAYEQYF. The CDR3 nucleotides read TGTGCCAGCAGCATCCAGGGAATCGGGGCCTACGAGCAGTACTTC.

The V and J genes are TRBV2 and TRBJ1-5; weak D call: TRBD1 (6 bases). The CDR3 is 15 amino acids. V lost 3 bases, J lost 5 bases, and 14 bases lay in between. The germline V gene encodes CDR1 SNHLY and CDR2 FYNNEI. DNA of the CDR3: TGTGCCAGCAGTGACGACAGGAGTTCCCATCAGCCCCAGCATTTT. This translates into CASSDDRSSHQPQHF.

This rearrangement joins TRBV19 to TRBJ1-2; 7 positions match TRBD1. Unmatched junction bases numbered 5, after V lost 1 base and J lost 0 bases. This CDR3 is built from 16 residues. CDR1 is LNHDA, CDR2 SQIVND, per germline (reference sequence). This CDR3 reads CASSIATGNTNYGYTF. CDR3 nucleotides: TGTGCCAGTAGTATAGCGACAGGGAATACTAACTATGGCTACACCTTC.

The chain combines TRBV7-6 with TRBJ2-1, with D possibly TRBD2 on 7 matching bases. Per germline, CDR1 SGHVS and CDR2 FNYEAQ. The CDR3 consists of 16 residues. The V and J ends lost 2 bases and 5 bases respectively, with 16 bases between them. CDR3: CASSLYSGGRNNEQFF. The CDR3 DNA reads TGTGCCAGCAGCTTATACTCGGGGGGCCGAAACAATGAGCAGTTCTTC.

This chain uses TRBV12-1 with TRBJ1-3; TRBD1 is taken as the D call from the table, unchecked against the DNA. TRBV12-1 is flagged as a pseudogene. This CDR3 spans 13 amino acids. DNA of the CDR3: TGTGCCAGGCCCCGCTGGGGGCGGAACACCATATATTTT. Protein: CARPRWGRNTIYF.

The CDR3 here is CASSQPGTGRSGELFF. Here the CDR3 DNA reads TGTGCCAGCAGCCAGCCAGGGACAGGACGGTCCGGGGAGCTGTTTTTT. This chain links TRBV14 with TRBJ2-2; TRBD1 matches at 8 bases. Trimming took 3 bases from V and 6 from J; bases not matched to a gene: 9. The CDR3 sequence is 16 residues long. Germline CDR1 and CDR2: SGHDN and FVKESK.

The chain combines TRBV7-8 with TRBJ1-2, with D possibly being TRBD1 (5 bases). The CDR3 consists of 18 residues. Germline-derived CDR1 and CDR2 are SGHVS and FQNEAQ. Trimming removed 5 bases at V and 0 bases at J, with 22 bases between. The CDR3 bases are TGTGCCAGCAGCCATATTGGTGGGGGGACGGGAACTAACTATGGCTACACCTTC. Translation: CASSHIGGGTGTNYGYTF.

The genes are TRBV7-2 and TRBJ1-4; D uncertain. The germline V gene has CDR1 SGHTA and CDR2 FQGNSA. The CDR3 runs 14 residues. Trimming stripped 10 bases from V and 5 bases from J, with 17 bases between. CDR3 coding DNA: TGTGCCACACGCCCGGGTGTCGCGAATGAAAAACTGTTTTTT. This sequence encodes CATRPGVANEKLFF.

CDR3 sequence reads: CASSLRYREETQYF. The CDR3 bases are TGTGCCAGCAGCTTGAGGTACAGGGAAGAGACCCAGTACTTC. This chain joins TRBV5-4 and TRBJ2-5, with D possibly matching TRBD1 (6 bases). Germline CDR1 reads SGHNT; CDR2 reads YYREEE (reference sequence). Deletions cut 1 base from V and 3 bases from J, with 10 bases between. This CDR3 has 14 residues.

The V and J genes are TRBV5-1 and TRBJ2-2; D is uncertain. The CDR3 runs 15 residues. CDR1 is SGHRS, CDR2 YFSETQ, per germline. V was pared by 0 bases and J by 2 bases, with 8 bases between. CDR3 in DNA: TGCGCCAGCAGCTTGGCCTTACAAAACACCGGGGAGCTGTTTTTT. Its translation: CASSLALQNTGELFF.

V and J are TRBV7-9 and TRBJ1-5; D unresolved. Germline-derived CDR1 and CDR2 are SEHNR and FQNEAQ (reference sequence). V was cut by 3 bases and J by 9 bases, with 12 bases left in between. This CDR3 is 13 amino acids long. The CDR3: CASSFESSRPQHF. The CDR3 DNA sequence: TGTGCCAGCAGCTTCGAGTCGTCCAGGCCCCAGCATTTT. The whole variable domain, remainder taken from reference TRBV7-9 and TRBJ1-5, is DTGVSQNPRHKITKRGQNVTFRCDPISEHNRLYWYRQTLGQGPEFLTYFQNEAQLEKSRLLSDRFSAERPKGSFSTLEIQRTEQGDSAMYLCASSFESSRPQHFGDGTRLSIL.